This T cell receptor beta chain was documented in a study of type 1 regulatory T cells. Whole-study context: An in vitro protocol generated T-allo10, a Tr1-enriched, alloantigen-specific CD4 T cell product. Broader study findings: Compared with non-Tr1 cells, Tr1 cells showed a narrower TCR repertoire.

TCRdb independently ran MiXCR on the reads; one entry per CDR3 protein. Here the sample spans about 65,000 distinct CDR3 sequences, roughly 50% being singletons. About this clonotype itself: Its specificity is not known.

The receptor was isolated from a human donor in good health. The sequenced material came from cultured non-Tr1 T cells, either the whole culture or a sorted T cell fraction (not recorded which).

This CDR3 is CASSRSISDETQYF. CDR3 in DNA: TGTGCCAGCAGCCGGAGTATTAGTGATGAGACCCAGTACTTC. V usage is TRBV11-2 and J usage is TRBJ2-5, with D uncertain. V dropped 5 bases and J dropped 5 bases, with 15 bases sitting between them. The germline gives CDR1 SGHAT, CDR2 FQNNGV. This CDR3 is built from 14 residues.